The 25 T cell receptor beta chains presented below share a single source sample, sequenced in a study of T-cell reconstitution after alpha-beta-depleted transplantation in children. The authors prepared the TCRbeta library with unique molecular identifiers. TCRdb called the PCR reads again in MiXCR, with one record for every CDR3 protein. This table has about 400,000 distinct CDR3 sequences, around 16% appearing once. The specimen was PBMCs, mostly from graft donor cells, collected 360 days after TCRalphabeta/CD19-depleted stem cell transplant. The receptors come from a boy less than two years old who had a stem cell transplant for Wiskott-Aldrich syndrome, so the T cells may come from the graft donor.

The rearrangement links TRBV27 to TRBJ1-6; D unclear. CDR3 length equals 17 residues. Trimming removed 0 bases at V and 0 bases at J, with 9 bases between. The germline gives CDR1 MNHEY, CDR2 SMNVEV (reference sequence). The CDR3 reads CASSLSSGFSYNSPLHF. CDR3 nucleotide sequence: TGTGCCAGCAGTTTATCGAGCGGCTTCTCCTATAATTCACCCCTCCACTTT.

This clonotype was detected many times. This rearrangement joins TRBV7-8 to TRBJ2-5; 8 bases agree with TRBD2. V gave up 4 bases and J gave up 2 bases; unmatched junction bases: 9. The CDR3 consists of 16 residues. Germline V CDR1 and CDR2: SGHVS, FQNEAQ. CDR3 nucleotides: TGTGCCAGCAGCTCCGGGCGGGGGGCTTTACAAGAGACCCAGTACTTC. Protein: CASSSGRGALQETQYF.

This chain connects TRBV20-1 to TRBJ2-4, with D perhaps TRBD1 or TRBD2 (6 bases each). Germline V gene sequence: CDR1 DFQATT, CDR2 SNEGSKA (reference sequence). The CDR3 totals 15 residues. V dropped 5 bases and J dropped 10 bases, with 24 bases sitting between them. The CDR3 coding sequence is TGCAGTGCTTCCCTAGGGGGACCCCGCCGGGAGATTCAGTACTTC. Its protein product is CSASLGGPRREIQYF.

In nucleotides, the CDR3 is TGTGCCAGCAGTGCCGGACTCCGCTACGAGCAGTACTTC. It translates to CASSAGLRYEQYF. This chain connects TRBV6-1 to TRBJ2-7; weak D call: TRBD2 (5 bases). V was shortened by 4 bases and J by 3 bases, with 10 bases between the two germline ends. Germline CDR1 is MNHNS and CDR2 is SASEGT. CDR3 size: 13 residues.

This clonotype appeared a few times. The V and J genes are TRBV4-3 and TRBJ2-7; the match to TRBD2 covers 9 bases. Trimming removed 1 base from V and 4 bases from J; junction bases left unmatched: 5. Germline V CDR1 and CDR2: LGHNA, YSLEER. CDR3 length equals 15 residues. This chain's CDR3 is CASSQVGLAGYEQYF. The CDR3 nucleotides read TGCGCCAGCAGCCAAGTGGGACTAGCTGGGTACGAGCAGTACTTC.

This clonotype showed up many times. This rearrangement joins TRBV20-1 to TRBJ2-3; TRBD1 agrees at 9 bases. The V and J ends lost 4 bases and 5 bases, in that order; junction bases with no gene match: 7. The CDR3 runs to 14 residues. Germline V gives CDR1 DFQATT, CDR2 SNEGSKA (reference sequence). DNA of the CDR3: TGCAGTGCTATGTCTAGGACAGGGGAAGATACGCAGTATTTT. This encodes CSAMSRTGEDTQYF.

This clonotype was seen only once. The V and J genes are TRBV18 and TRBJ2-5; the match to TRBD1 covers 7 bases. This CDR3 has 15 residues. J gave up 0 bases and V 4 bases, and 5 bases lay outside the gene matches. Looked up from germline, CDR1 is KGHSH and CDR2 is LQKENI. The CDR3 loop reads CASSLRQGYQETQYF. In DNA form, the CDR3 reads TGTGCCAGCTCACTAAGACAGGGATACCAAGAGACCCAGTACTTC.

There are many counts of this clonotype. CDR3 nucleotides: TGCGCCAGCAGCTTGGGGGGCCTCTACGAGCAGTACTTC. Its protein is CASSLGGLYEQYF. The chain is built from TRBV5-1 and TRBJ2-7; a possible D gene is TRBD1 (5 bases). The CDR3 is 13 residues long. The germline gives CDR1 SGHRS, CDR2 YFSETQ. V was shortened by 0 bases and J by 3 bases, with 7 bases between the two germline ends.

This clonotype was detected only a few times. V gene TRBV7-9 combines with J gene TRBJ2-3; TRBD1 agrees at 7 bases. This CDR3 is built from 15 residues. The germline gives CDR1 SEHNR, CDR2 FQNEAQ (reference sequence). The ends lost 6 bases at V and 6 bases at J; junction bases unmatched: 12. CDR3 sequence reads: CASSIRDRVLDTQYF. The CDR3 DNA sequence: TGTGCCAGCAGTATACGGGACAGAGTCCTTGATACGCAGTATTTT.

This clonotype was observed a few times. V and J are TRBV7-9 and TRBJ1-1; TRBD1 might be the D (6 bases). Germline V gene lookup returns CDR1 SEHNR and CDR2 FQNEAQ (reference sequence). The CDR3 contains 15 residues. V was pared by 5 bases and J by 4 bases, with 17 bases between. The CDR3 spells CASSQQGKRGTEAFF. The CDR3 DNA follows: TGTGCCAGCAGCCAGCAGGGGAAGCGGGGCACTGAAGCTTTCTTT.

This chain joins TRBV20-1 and TRBJ2-1; 7 positions agree with TRBD1. Germline CDR1 DFQATT, CDR2 SNEGSKA (reference sequence). V was clipped by 7 bases and J by 10 bases; unmatched bases: 13. This CDR3 is 13 amino acids long. The chain's CDR3 is CSGTGTESREQFF. The DNA of the CDR3 is TGCAGTGGTACCGGGACAGAAAGTAGGGAGCAGTTCTTC.

At least ten counts were recorded for this clonotype. The chain couples TRBV4-1 to TRBJ2-5; D unresolved. The CDR3 covers 15 residues. V lost 4 bases and J lost 2, with 14 bases in between. Germline V gene lookup returns CDR1 MGHRA and CDR2 YSYEKL. The CDR3 coding sequence is TGCGCCAGCAGCCTCACAGTACTGCCTCAAGAGACCCAGTACTTC. Translated, it gives CASSLTVLPQETQYF.

The V call is TRBV19, the J call TRBJ1-1, with 8 bases fitting TRBD1. The V gene's germline CDR1 is LNHDA and CDR2 SQIVND (reference sequence). The CDR3 spans 15 residues. V lost 2 bases, J lost 2 bases, and 4 bases stayed unmatched. This chain's CDR3 is CASSILQGANTEAFF. For the CDR3, the DNA is TGTGCCAGTAGTATACTCCAGGGGGCTAACACTGAAGCTTTCTTT.

The rearrangement joins TRBV12-3 or TRBV12-4 to TRBJ2-3, with 7 bases matching TRBD2. With 5 bases clipped from V and 5 bases from J, the junction kept 7 bases outside the gene matches. The CDR3 runs to 14 residues. Here the CDR3 DNA reads TGTGCCAGCAGTAATTGGGAGGGCCAAGATACGCAGTATTTT. Encoded protein: CASSNWEGQDTQYF.

The rearrangement links TRBV11-3 to TRBJ2-1, with 7 bases that match TRBD1. V gave up 5 bases and J gave up 9 bases; unmatched junction bases: 7. The CDR3 has 13 amino acids. Germline values: CDR1 SGHNT, CDR2 YENEEA. CDR3 nucleotides: TGTGCCAGCAGCCTGATACAGGGGCGTGAGCAGTTCTTC. Encoded protein: CASSLIQGREQFF.

The chain carries TRBV7-9 and TRBJ2-7, with 9 bases identical to TRBD1. Losses at the gene ends were 4 bases for V and 5 bases for J; bases not matched to a gene: 12. The CDR3 contains 16 residues. Per the germline V gene, CDR1 is SEHNR and CDR2 is FQNEAQ (reference sequence). The DNA for the CDR3 is TGTGCCAGCAGCTCGCCCTACCGGGACAGGGAGAACGAGCAGTACTTC. This gives the protein CASSSPYRDRENEQYF.

This chain connects TRBV12-3 or TRBV12-4 to TRBJ2-3; perhaps TRBD1 as D (6 bases). V was pared by 11 bases and J by 1 base, with 16 bases between. CDR3 length equals 14 residues. CDR3 nucleotides: TGTGCCTCAGGATCCAGGGGAGGCACAGATACGCAGTATTTT. This translates into CASGSRGGTDTQYF.

J is TRBJ1-6 and V is TRBV5-1, with 7 bases lining up with TRBD1. J was trimmed by 8 bases and V by 0 bases; bases with no gene match: 11. The CDR3 extends over 17 amino acids. CDR1 SGHRS and CDR2 YFSETQ come from the germline V gene. CDR3 DNA: TGCGCCAGCAGCTTGGGACAGGGCCCTCCTTGGGATTCACCCCTCCACTTT. Encoded protein: CASSLGQGPPWDSPLHF.

J is TRBJ2-5 and V is TRBV5-1; 10 bases match TRBD1. V shed 9 bases, J shed 4 bases, and the junction held 9 bases outside the gene matches. The CDR3 has 14 residues. CDR1 is SGHRS and CDR2 is YFSETQ in the germline V gene. In nucleotides, the CDR3 is TGCGCCACTTCCGGACAGGGGGTAGCAGAGACCCAGTACTTC. Its protein product is CATSGQGVAETQYF.

This sequence joins TRBV4-3 and TRBJ2-3, with 7 positions matching TRBD2. The germline CDR1 and CDR2 sequences are LGHNA and YSLEER. The CDR3 is made up of 18 amino acids. Germline trimming cut 0 bases from V and 0 bases from J; bases unmatched to any gene: 9. In DNA form, the CDR3 reads TGCGCCAGCAGCCAAGATCGGGGGAGGGCCGCCAGCACAGATACGCAGTATTTT. The encoded protein is CASSQDRGRAASTDTQYF.

The chain combines TRBV24-1 with TRBJ2-5; the match to TRBD1 covers 8 bases. Losses at the gene ends were 2 bases for V and 2 bases for J; bases not matched to a gene: 3. Germline V gene sequence: CDR1 KGHDR, CDR2 SFDVKD. CDR3 length: 15 residues. The CDR3 reads CATSDWDRRQETQYF. CDR3 in DNA: TGTGCCACCAGTGATTGGGACAGGCGACAAGAGACCCAGTACTTC.

This rearrangement joins TRBV5-1 to TRBJ2-1, with TRBD2 matching over 8 bases. The CDR3 is 16 amino acids. The germline gives CDR1 SGHRS, CDR2 YFSETQ. Trimming took 0 bases from V and 4 from J; bases not matched to a gene: 6. CDR3 loop: CASSLGVGGEYNEQFF. The DNA of the CDR3 is TGCGCCAGCAGCTTGGGGGTCGGGGGGGAATACAATGAGCAGTTCTTC.

CDR3 amino acids: CASNYPRDRVQGGTKNIQYF. The DNA for the CDR3 is TGTGCCAGCAATTACCCTCGGGACAGGGTCCAGGGGGGAACCAAAAACATTCAGTACTTC. This chain uses TRBV2 with TRBJ2-4; TRBD1 agrees at 9 bases. The CDR3 loop spans 20 amino acids. Losses at the gene ends were 7 bases for V and 2 bases for J; bases not matched to a gene: 21. Looked up from germline, CDR1 is SNHLY and CDR2 is FYNNEI.

In this sample, this clonotype turned up a few times. The rearrangement links TRBV12-3 or TRBV12-4 to TRBJ2-7; 7 bases fit TRBD2. The CDR3 runs to 15 residues. J was trimmed by 2 bases and V by 7 bases; bases with no gene match: 11. In nucleotides, the CDR3 is TGTGCCAGCAATCCAAGCGGGGTAGGTCCCTACGAGCAGTACTTC. Its translation: CASNPSGVGPYEQYF.

The chain recombines TRBV29-1 with TRBJ2-7; 12 bases are shared with TRBD2. The CDR3 is 13 residues long. Germline V lookup: CDR1 SQVTM, CDR2 ANQGSEA. V shed 4 bases and J 4 bases; nucleotides not matched to a gene: 2. The CDR3 here is CSVVTSGSYEQYF. In nucleotides, the CDR3 is TGCAGCGTTGTGACTAGCGGGAGTTACGAGCAGTACTTC.